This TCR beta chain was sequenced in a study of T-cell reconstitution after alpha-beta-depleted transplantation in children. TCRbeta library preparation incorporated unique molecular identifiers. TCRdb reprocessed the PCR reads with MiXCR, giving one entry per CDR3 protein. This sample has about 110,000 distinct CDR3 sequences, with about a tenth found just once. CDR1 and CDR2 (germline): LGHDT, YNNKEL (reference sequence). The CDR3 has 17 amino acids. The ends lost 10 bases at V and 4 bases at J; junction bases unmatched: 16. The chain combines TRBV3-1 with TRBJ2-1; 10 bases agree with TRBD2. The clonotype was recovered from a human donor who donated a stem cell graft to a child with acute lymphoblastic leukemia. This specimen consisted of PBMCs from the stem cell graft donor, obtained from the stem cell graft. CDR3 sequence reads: CATTRLTSGDAYNEQFF. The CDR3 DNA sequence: TGTGCCACCACCCGACTAACTAGCGGGGATGCATACAATGAGCAGTTCTTC.